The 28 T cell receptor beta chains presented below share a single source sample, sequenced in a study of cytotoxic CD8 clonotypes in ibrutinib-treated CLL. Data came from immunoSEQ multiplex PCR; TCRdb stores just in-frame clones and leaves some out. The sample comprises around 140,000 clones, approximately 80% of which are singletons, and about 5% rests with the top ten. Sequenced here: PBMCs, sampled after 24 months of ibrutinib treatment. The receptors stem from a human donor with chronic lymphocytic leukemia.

The CDR3 region has the DNA TGCGCCAGCAGCCTGCGGGACAGGGCTTCTGGGGCCAACGTCCTGACTTTC. Encoded protein: CASSLRDRASGANVLTF. The chain is built from TRBV5-1 and TRBJ2-6; TRBD1 agrees at 9 bases. The CDR3 length is 17 residues. Germline CDR1 and CDR2: SGHRS and YFSETQ. V shed 4 bases, J shed 1 base, and the junction held 6 bases outside the gene matches.

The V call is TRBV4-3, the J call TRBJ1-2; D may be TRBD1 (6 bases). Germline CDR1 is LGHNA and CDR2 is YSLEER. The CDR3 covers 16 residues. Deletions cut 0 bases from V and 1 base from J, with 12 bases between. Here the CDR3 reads CASSQDWDTVNYGYTF. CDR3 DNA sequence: TGCGCCAGCAGCCAAGATTGGGACACCGTTAACTATGGCTACACCTTC.

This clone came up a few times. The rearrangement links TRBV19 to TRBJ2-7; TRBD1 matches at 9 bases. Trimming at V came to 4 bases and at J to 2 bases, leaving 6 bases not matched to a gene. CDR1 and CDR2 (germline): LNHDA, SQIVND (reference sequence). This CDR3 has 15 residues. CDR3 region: CASSTPGQGTYEQYF. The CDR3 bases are TGTGCCAGTAGTACACCGGGACAGGGAACCTACGAGCAGTACTTC.

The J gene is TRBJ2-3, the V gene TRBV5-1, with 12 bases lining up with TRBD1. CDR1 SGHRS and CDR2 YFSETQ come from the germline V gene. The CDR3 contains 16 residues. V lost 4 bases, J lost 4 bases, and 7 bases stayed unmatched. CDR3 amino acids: CASSPGQGARPDTQYF. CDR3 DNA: TGCGCCAGCAGCCCGGGACAGGGGGCTAGGCCAGATACGCAGTATTTT.

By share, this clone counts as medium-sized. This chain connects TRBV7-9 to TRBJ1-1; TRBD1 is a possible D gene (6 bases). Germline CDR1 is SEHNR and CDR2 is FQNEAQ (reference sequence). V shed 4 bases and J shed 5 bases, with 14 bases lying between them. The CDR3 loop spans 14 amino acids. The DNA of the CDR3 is TGTGCCAGCAGCTCGACAGGTGGGCGAACTGAAGCTTTCTTT. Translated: CASSSTGGRTEAFF. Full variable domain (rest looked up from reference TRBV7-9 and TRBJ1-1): DTGVSQNPRHKITKRGQNVTFRCDPISEHNRLYWYRQTLGQGPEFLTYFQNEAQLEKSRLLSDRFSAERPKGSFSTLEIQRTEQGDSAMYLCASSSTGGRTEAFFGQGTRLTVV.

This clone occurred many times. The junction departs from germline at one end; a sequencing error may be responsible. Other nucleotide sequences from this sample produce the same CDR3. Written as DNA, the CDR3 is TGTGCTAGCAGCTTAGTTGGGGGAGGGGAGACCCAGTACTTC. Amino acids: CASSLVGGGETQYF. V gene TRBV7-7 combines with J gene TRBJ2-5; 7 bases line up with TRBD2. From germline, CDR1 is SSHAT and CDR2 FNYEAQ (reference sequence). The CDR3 covers 14 residues.

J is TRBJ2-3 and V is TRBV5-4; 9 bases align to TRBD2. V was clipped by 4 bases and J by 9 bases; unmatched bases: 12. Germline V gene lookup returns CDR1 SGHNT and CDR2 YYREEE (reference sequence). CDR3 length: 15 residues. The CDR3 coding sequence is TGTGCCAGCAGCACCGGACTAGCGACCAGAGACACGCAGTATTTT. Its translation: CASSTGLATRDTQYF.

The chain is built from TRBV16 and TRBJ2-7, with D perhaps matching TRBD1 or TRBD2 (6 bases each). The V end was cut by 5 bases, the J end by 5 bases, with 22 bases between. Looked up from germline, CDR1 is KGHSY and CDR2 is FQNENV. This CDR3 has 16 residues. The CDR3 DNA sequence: TGTGCCAGCAGCACCGGGTCGGGGGCTTGGGTCCACGAGCAGTACTTC. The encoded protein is CASSTGSGAWVHEQYF.

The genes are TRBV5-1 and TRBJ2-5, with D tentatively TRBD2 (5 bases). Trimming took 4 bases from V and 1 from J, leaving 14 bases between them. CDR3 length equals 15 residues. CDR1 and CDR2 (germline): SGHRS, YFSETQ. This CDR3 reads CASSPLPGTQETQYF. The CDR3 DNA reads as TGCGCCAGCAGCCCGTTACCGGGAACCCAAGAGACCCAGTACTTC.

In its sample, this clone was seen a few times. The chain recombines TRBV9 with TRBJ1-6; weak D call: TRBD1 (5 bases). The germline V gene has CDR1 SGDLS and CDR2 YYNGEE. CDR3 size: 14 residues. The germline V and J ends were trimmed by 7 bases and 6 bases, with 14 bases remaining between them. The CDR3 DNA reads TGTGCCAGCGGCAGGGAGGAAGGTAATTCACCCCTCCACTTT. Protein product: CASGREEGNSPLHF. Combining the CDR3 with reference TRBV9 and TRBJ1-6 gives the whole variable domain DSGVTQTPKHLITATGQRVTLRCSPRSGDLSVYWYQQSLDQGLQFLIQYYNGEERAKGNILERFSAQQFPDLHSELNLSSLELGDSALYFCASGREEGNSPLHFGNGTRLTVT.

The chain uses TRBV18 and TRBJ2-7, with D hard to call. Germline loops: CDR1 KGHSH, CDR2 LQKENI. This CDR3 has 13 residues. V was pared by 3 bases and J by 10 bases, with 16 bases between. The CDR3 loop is CASSPNPTVFQYF. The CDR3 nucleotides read TGTGCCAGCTCACCCAACCCCACAGTGTTCCAGTACTTC.

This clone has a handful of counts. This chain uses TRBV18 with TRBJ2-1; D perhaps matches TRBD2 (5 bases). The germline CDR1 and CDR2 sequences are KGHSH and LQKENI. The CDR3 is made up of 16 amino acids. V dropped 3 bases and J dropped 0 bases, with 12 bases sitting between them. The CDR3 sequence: CASSPRPGSSYNEQFF. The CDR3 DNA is TGTGCCAGCTCACCGCGGCCGGGGAGCTCCTACAATGAGCAGTTCTTC.

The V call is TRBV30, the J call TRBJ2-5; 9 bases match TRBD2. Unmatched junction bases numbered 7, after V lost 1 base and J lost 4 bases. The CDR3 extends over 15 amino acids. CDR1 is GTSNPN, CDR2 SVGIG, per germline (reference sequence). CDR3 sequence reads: CAWSASRGGAETQYF. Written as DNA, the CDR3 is TGTGCCTGGAGTGCCTCCCGCGGGGGGGCAGAGACCCAGTACTTC.

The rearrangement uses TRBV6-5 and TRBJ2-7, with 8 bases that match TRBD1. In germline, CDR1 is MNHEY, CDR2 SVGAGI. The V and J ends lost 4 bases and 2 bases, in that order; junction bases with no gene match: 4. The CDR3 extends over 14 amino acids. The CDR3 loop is CASSSDRGTYEQYF. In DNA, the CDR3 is TGTGCCAGCAGTTCCGACAGGGGCACCTACGAGCAGTACTTC.

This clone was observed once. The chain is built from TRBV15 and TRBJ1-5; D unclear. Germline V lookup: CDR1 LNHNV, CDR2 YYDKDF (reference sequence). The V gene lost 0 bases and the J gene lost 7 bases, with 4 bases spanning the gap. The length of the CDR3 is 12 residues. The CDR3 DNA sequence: TGTGCCACCAGCAGAGATCTCCAGCCCCAGCATTTT. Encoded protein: CATSRDLQPQHF. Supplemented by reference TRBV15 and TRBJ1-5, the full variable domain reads DAMVIQNPRYQVTQFGKPVTLSCSQTLNHNVMYWYQQKSSQAPKLLFHYYDKDFNNEADTPDNFQSRRPNTSFCFLDIRSPGLGDTAMYLCATSRDLQPQHFGDGTRLSIL.

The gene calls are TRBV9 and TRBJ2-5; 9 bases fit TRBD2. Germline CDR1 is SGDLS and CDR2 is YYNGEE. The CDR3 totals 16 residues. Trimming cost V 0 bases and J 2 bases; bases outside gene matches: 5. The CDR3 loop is CASSVGPAGGQETQYF. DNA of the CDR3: TGTGCCAGCAGCGTAGGTCCAGCGGGAGGACAAGAGACCCAGTACTTC.

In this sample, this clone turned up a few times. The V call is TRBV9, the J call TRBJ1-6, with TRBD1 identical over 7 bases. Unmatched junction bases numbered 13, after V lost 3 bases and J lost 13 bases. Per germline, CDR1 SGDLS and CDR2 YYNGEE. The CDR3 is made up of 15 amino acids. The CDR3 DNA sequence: TGTGCCAGCAGCGCCCGGGGGGACAGCATAGGTCCCCTCCACTTT. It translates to CASSARGDSIGPLHF. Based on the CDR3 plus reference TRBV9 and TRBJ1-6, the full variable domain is DSGVTQTPKHLITATGQRVTLRCSPRSGDLSVYWYQQSLDQGLQFLIQYYNGEERAKGNILERFSAQQFPDLHSELNLSSLELGDSALYFCASSARGDSIGPLHFGNGTRLTVT.

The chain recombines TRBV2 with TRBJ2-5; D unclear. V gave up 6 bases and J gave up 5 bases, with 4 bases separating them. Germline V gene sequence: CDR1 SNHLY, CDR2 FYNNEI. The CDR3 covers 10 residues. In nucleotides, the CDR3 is TGTGCCAGCAGGTGGGAGACCCAGTACTTC. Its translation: CASRWETQYF.

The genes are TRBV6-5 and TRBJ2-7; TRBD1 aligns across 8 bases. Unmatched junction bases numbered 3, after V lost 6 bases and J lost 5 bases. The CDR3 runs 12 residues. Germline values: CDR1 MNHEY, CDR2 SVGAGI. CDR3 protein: CASSRTGHEQYF. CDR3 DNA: TGTGCCAGCAGCCGGACAGGGCACGAGCAGTACTTC.

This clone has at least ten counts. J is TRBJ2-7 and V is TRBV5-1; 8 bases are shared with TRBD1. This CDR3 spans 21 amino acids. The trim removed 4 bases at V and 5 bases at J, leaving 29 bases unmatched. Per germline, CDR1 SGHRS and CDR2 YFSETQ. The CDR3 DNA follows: TGCGCCAGCAGCCCCGGACAGGGAAGCCTACTAAGGGACCCCGCGGGCCACGAGCAGTACTTC. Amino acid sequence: CASSPGQGSLLRDPAGHEQYF.

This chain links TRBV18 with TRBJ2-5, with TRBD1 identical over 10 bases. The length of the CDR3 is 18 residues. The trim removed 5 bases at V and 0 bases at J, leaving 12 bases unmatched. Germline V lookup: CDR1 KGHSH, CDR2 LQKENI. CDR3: CASSSRTGGLGNQETQYF. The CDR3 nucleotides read TGTGCCAGCTCATCCCGGACAGGGGGGCTTGGGAACCAAGAGACCCAGTACTTC.

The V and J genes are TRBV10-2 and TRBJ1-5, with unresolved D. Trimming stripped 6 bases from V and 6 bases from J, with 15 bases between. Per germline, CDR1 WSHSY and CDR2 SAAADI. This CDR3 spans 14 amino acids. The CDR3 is CASSPSRNSQPQHF. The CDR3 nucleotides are TGCGCCAGCAGCCCCAGTAGAAACAGTCAGCCCCAGCATTTT.

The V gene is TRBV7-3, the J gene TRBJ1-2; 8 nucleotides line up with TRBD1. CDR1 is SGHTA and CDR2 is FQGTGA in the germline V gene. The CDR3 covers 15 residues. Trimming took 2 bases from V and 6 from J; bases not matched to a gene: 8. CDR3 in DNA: TGTGCCAGCAGCTTAGGGGCAGGGGGCTTCGATGGCTACACCTTC. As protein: CASSLGAGGFDGYTF.

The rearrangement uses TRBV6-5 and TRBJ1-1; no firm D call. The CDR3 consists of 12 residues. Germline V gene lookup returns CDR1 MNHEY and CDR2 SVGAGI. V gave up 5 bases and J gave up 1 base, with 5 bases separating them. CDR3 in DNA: TGTGCCAGCAGTCCCAAGAACACTGAAGCTTTCTTT. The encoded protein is CASSPKNTEAFF.

CDR3 nucleotides: TGTGCCAGCAGCCGACTAGCGGAGGCCGGCGAGCAGTACTTC. This gives the protein CASSRLAEAGEQYF. The chain carries TRBV7-9 and TRBJ2-7; 9 nucleotides align to TRBD2. The CDR3 contains 14 residues. CDR1 and CDR2 (germline): SEHNR, FQNEAQ (reference sequence). V lost 5 bases, J lost 6 bases, and 8 bases stayed unmatched.

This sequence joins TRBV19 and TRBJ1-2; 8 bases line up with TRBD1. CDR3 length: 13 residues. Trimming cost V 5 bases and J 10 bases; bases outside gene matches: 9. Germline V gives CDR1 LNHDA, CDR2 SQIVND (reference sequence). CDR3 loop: CASSGGRGLTYTF. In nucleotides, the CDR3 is TGTGCCAGTAGTGGGGGCAGGGGGCTTACCTACACCTTC.

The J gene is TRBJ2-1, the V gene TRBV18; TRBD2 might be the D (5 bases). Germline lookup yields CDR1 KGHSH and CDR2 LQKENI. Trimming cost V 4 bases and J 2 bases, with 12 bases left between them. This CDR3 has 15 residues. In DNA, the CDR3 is TGTGCCAGCTCACGGACTCCACGAACCTACAATGAGCAGTTCTTC. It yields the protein CASSRTPRTYNEQFF.

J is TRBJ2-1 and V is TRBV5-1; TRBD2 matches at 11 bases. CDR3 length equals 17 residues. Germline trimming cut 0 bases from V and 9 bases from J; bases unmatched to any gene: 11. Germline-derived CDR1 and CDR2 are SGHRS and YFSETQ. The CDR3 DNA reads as TGCGCCAGCAGCTTGGCTGGGACTAGCGGAACCTGGGGTGAGCAGTTCTTC. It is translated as CASSLAGTSGTWGEQFF.